The 5 T cell receptor beta chains given below trace back to one sample, sequenced in a study of early T cells in non-severe SARS-CoV-2 infection. TCRdb reanalysed the 5' RACE reads using MiXCR and keeps one entry per CDR3 protein. The sample yields around 30,000 distinct CDR3 sequences, roughly 6% seen once. Specimen: whole blood. The source is an adult who was a healthcare worker with PCR-confirmed SARS-CoV-2 infection or an uninfected control (not recorded which).

This clonotype was found many times. This chain links TRBV7-2 with TRBJ1-1; TRBD1 matches at 7 bases. The germline gives CDR1 SGHTA, CDR2 FQGNSA. Germline trimming cut 1 base from V and 9 bases from J; bases unmatched to any gene: 8. The CDR3 totals 14 residues. In DNA form, the CDR3 reads TGTGCCAGCAGCTTAGTCGACAGGGCCTTTAAAGCTTTCTTT. It codes for CASSLVDRAFKAFF. Full variable domain (remainder filled in from reference TRBV7-2 and TRBJ1-1): GAGVSQSPSNKVTEKGKDVELRCDPISGHTALYWYRQSLGQGLEFLIYFQGNSAPDKSGLPSDRFSAERTGGSVSTLTIQRTQQEDSAVYLCASSLVDRAFKAFFGQGTRLTVV.

The table lists this clonotype with a few counts. The chain combines TRBV29-1 with TRBJ2-3, with 8 bases matching TRBD1. Germline V lookup: CDR1 SQVTM, CDR2 ANQGSEA. The CDR3 spans 14 residues. J was trimmed by 3 bases and V by 7 bases; bases with no gene match: 9. CDR3 region: CSATDRGGTDTQYF. DNA of the CDR3: TGCAGCGCGACAGACAGGGGAGGAACAGATACGCAGTATTTT.

The CDR3 DNA reads TGCAGCGTTAGGCTTTCTAGCGGGGTAGCCGAGCAGTACTTC. Its translation is CSVRLSSGVAEQYF. The chain links TRBV29-1 to TRBJ2-7, with 9 bases aligning to TRBD2. This CDR3 is built from 14 residues. The germline V gene has CDR1 SQVTM and CDR2 ANQGSEA. V trimming: 5 bases; J trimming: 6 bases; junction bases outside the gene matches: 11.

With respect to this clonotype: A clone one base away is much larger, so this may be a read error. The chain has TRBV4-1 and TRBJ1-6; no definite D call. Germline lookup yields CDR1 MGHRA and CDR2 YSYEKL. The CDR3 loop spans 13 amino acids. V lost 0 bases, J lost 7 bases, and 4 bases lay in between. CDR3 sequence (DNA): TGCGCCAGCAGCCAAGAACAGAATTCACCCCTCCACTTT. It codes for CASSQEQNSPLHF.

This clonotype was seen ten or more times. V usage is TRBV10-3 and J usage is TRBJ2-3, with 10 bases lining up with TRBD2. This CDR3 region has 14 residues. V lost 0 bases to trimming and J lost 6 bases; unmatched junction nucleotides: 0. Per germline, CDR1 ENHRY and CDR2 SYGVKD. The CDR3 DNA reads as TGTGCCATCAGTGAGTCGACTAGCGGGGATACGCAGTATTTT. Its translation is CAISESTSGDTQYF.